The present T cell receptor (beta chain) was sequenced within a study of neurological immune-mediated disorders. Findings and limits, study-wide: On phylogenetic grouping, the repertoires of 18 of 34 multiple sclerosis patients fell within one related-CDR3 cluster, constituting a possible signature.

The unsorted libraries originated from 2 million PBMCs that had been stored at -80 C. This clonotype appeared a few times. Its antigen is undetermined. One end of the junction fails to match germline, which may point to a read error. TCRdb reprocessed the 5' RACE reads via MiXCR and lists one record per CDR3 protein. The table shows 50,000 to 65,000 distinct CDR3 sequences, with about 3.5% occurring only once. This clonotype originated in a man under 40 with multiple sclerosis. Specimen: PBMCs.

In DNA form, the CDR3 reads TGCAGCGTTGCGGGTAGGGAGGGATCACCCCTCAACTTT. It is translated as CSVAGREGSPLNF. The J gene is TRBJ1-6, the V gene TRBV29-1, with D hard to call. The length of the CDR3 is 13 residues. Germline V lookup: CDR1 SQVTM, CDR2 ANQGSEA.